This T cell receptor (beta chain) stems from a study of T-cell memory formation after mild COVID-19. A 5'RACE reaction primed in the constant segment made cDNA libraries of TCR alpha and TCR beta, and these carried sample barcodes and UMIs. Via MiXCR, TCRdb re-called the 5' RACE reads, giving one row per CDR3 protein. The sample holds approximately 300,000 distinct CDR3 sequences, approximately 15% seen once. Germline CDR1 reads MNHEY; CDR2 reads SVGAGI. This CDR3 has 13 amino acids. After removal of 8 bases from V and 5 bases from J, the junction contained 4 bases not matched to a gene. The specimen was PBMCs or a T cell subset sorted from them (not recorded which). This TCR was sampled from a man younger than 30 who had mild COVID-19 (a few samples of this study predate the infection). Cell type and time point are not known. This chain connects TRBV6-5 to TRBJ1-5; TRBD1 matches 9 bases. The CDR3 region is CASGTGGDQPQHF. DNA of the CDR3: TGTGCCAGCGGAACAGGGGGCGATCAGCCCCAGCATTTT.